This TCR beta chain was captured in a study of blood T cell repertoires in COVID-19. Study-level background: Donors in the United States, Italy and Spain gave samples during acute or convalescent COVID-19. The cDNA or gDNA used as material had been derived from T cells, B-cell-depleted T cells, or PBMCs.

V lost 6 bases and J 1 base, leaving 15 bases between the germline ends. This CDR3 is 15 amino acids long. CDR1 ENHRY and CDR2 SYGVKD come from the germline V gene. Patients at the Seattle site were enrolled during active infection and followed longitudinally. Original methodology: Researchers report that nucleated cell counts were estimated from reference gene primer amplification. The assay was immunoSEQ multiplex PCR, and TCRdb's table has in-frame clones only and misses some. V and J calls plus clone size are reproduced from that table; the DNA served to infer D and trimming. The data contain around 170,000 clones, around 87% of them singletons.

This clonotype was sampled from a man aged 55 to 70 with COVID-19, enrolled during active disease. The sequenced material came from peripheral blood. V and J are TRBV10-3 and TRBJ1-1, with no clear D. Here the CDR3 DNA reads TGTGCCATCAGCTCCAGACACCAAGGGAACACTGAAGCTTTCTTT. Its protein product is CAISSRHQGNTEAFF.